This T cell receptor (beta chain) derives from a study of identical twins. TCRdb passed the 5' RACE reads through MiXCR, listing each CDR3 protein once. The table shows just over 450,000 distinct CDR3 sequences, with 14% occurring only once. CDR1 is SNHLY, CDR2 FYNNEI, per germline. This CDR3 region has 15 residues. Deletions cut 3 bases from V and 2 bases from J, with 11 bases between. Broader study findings: Cord blood's abundant beta clonotypes had fewer insertions, unlike memory repertoires. Twins shared beta out-of-frame sequences in excess, but this excess was weaker.

This clonotype was seen repeatedly, ten times or more. Its antigen is unidentified. These data were likewise used in another study, on yellow fever vaccine responses in identical twins. Per that paper: Convergence reportedly seemed to mark part of the twins' vaccine T cell response, with personalization marking the rest.

Sequencing input: CD4+ T cells sorted from blood. The chain joins TRBV2 to TRBJ1-5, with a tentative D call TRBD1 (6 bases). The source of this sequence is a woman between 18 and 29 years old in good health. CDR3 bases: TGTGCCAGCAGTGAGGAGGGGGGCGGCAATCAGCCCCAGCATTTT. Amino acids: CASSEEGGGNQPQHF.